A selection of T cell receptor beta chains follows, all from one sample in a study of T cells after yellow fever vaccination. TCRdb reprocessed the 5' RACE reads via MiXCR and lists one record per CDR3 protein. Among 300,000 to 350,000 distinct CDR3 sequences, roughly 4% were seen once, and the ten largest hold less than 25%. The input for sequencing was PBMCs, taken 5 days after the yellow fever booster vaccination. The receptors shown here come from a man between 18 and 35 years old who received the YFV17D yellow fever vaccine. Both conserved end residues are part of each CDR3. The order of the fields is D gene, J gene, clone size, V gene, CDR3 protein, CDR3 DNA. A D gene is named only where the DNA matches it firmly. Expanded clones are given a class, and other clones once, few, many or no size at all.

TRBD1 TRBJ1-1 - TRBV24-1 CATSRQGETEAFF TGTGCCACTTCTCGACAGGGAGAGACTGAAGCTTTCTTT
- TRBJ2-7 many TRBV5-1 CASSLGTNYEQYF TGCGCCAGCAGCCTCGGGACAAATTACGAGCAGTACTTC
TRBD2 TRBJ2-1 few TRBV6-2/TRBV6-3 CASRGSGLASVYEQFF TGTGCCAGCAGGGGGTCGGGACTAGCGAGCGTCTATGAGCAGTTCTTC
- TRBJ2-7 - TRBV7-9 CASTGSWNEQYF TGTGCCAGCACGGGTAGCTGGAACGAGCAGTACTTC
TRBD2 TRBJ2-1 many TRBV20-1 CSARGLVPFNEQFF TGCAGTGCAAGAGGACTAGTACCCTTTAATGAGCAGTTCTTC
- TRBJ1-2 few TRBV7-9 CASSRLSHGENYGYTF TGTGCCAGCAGCCGTCTTTCCCACGGGGAAAACTATGGCTACACCTTC
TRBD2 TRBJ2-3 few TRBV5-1 CASSTGSGGTDTQYF TGCGCCAGCAGTACGGGTAGCGGGGGTACAGATACGCAGTATTTT
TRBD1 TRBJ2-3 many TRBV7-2 CASREVGGRTDTQYF TGTGCCAGCCGAGAGGTAGGGGGCCGCACAGATACGCAGTATTTT
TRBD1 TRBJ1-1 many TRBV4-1 CASTRDRGTEAFF TGCGCCAGCACCCGGGACAGGGGAACTGAAGCTTTCTTT
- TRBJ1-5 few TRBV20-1 CSASDPGRVNQPQHF TGCAGTGCTTCTGACCCCGGACGGGTCAATCAGCCCCAGCATTTT
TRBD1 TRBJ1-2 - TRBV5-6 CASSSDRLIGGYTF TGTGCCAGCAGCTCGGACAGGTTGATTGGTGGCTACACCTTC
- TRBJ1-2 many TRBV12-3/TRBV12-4 CASSLGWEGYTF TGTGCCAGCAGTTTAGGGTGGGAAGGCTACACCTTC
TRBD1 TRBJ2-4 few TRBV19 CASNPTGDGKNIQYF TGTGCCAGTAACCCAACAGGGGACGGGAAAAACATTCAGTACTTC
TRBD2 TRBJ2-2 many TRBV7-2 CASSLALAGNTGELFF TGTGCCAGCAGCTTAGCCCTAGCGGGGAACACCGGGGAGCTGTTTTTT
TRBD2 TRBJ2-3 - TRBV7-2 CASSFLAGVPTDTQYF TGTGCCAGCAGCTTCCTAGCGGGGGTTCCCACAGATACGCAGTATTTT
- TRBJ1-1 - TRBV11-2 CASSHPGGTEAFF TGTGCCAGCAGCCATCCGGGTGGCACTGAAGCTTTCTTT
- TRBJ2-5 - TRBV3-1 CASSQGRDSQETQYF TGTGCCAGCAGCCAAGGTAGGGACTCCCAAGAGACCCAGTACTTC
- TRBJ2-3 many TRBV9 CASSVARTSTDTQYF TGTGCCAGCAGCGTAGCTAGAACGAGCACAGATACGCAGTATTTT
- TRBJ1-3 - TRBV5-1 CASSIYSGNTIYF TGCGCCAGCAGCATTTACTCTGGAAACACCATATATTTT
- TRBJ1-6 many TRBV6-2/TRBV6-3 CASSEGNSPLHF TGTGCCAGCAGCGAGGGGAATTCACCCCTCCACTTT
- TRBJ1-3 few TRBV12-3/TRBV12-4 CASSPTMGSGNTIYF TGTGCCAGCAGCCCTACTATGGGCTCTGGAAACACCATATATTTT
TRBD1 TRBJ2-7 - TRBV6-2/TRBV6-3 CASSYPGQGFLSYEQYF TGTGCCAGCAGTTACCCTGGACAGGGGTTTTTATCCTACGAGCAGTACTTC
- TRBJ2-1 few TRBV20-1 CSGRPDNEQFF TGCAGTGGCCGCCCGGACAATGAGCAGTTCTTC
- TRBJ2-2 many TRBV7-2 CASSLEGVGTGELFF TGTGCCAGCAGCCTAGAGGGGGTAGGGACCGGGGAGCTGTTTTTT
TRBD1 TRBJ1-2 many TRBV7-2 CASSTGQAVIANYGYTF TGTGCCAGCAGCACCGGACAGGCGGTAATAGCTAACTATGGCTACACCTTC
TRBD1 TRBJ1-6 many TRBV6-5 CASSYFPQGDSPLHF TGTGCCAGCAGTTACTTCCCACAGGGGGATTCACCCCTCCACTTT
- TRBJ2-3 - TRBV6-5 CASSFLASSTDTQYF TGTGCCAGCAGTTTCCTAGCGTCTAGCACAGATACGCAGTATTTT
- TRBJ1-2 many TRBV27 CASGLYGYGYTF TGTGCCAGTGGCCTATACGGCTATGGCTACACCTTC
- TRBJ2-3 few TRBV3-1 CASSQVLDTQYF TGTGCCAGCAGCCAAGTATTAGATACGCAGTATTTT
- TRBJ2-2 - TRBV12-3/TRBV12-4 CASSSSGKNTGELFF TGTGCCAGCAGTTCTTCCGGGAAGAACACCGGGGAGCTGTTTTTT
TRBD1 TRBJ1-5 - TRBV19 CASIGQGDQPQHF TGTGCCAGTATAGGACAGGGCGACCAGCCCCAGCATTTT
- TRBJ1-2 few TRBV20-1 CSAAPLQSYGYTF TGCAGTGCGGCGCCACTCCAATCTTATGGCTACACCTTC
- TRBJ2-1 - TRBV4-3 CASSQDLIAREQFF TGCGCCAGCAGCCAAGATCTTATAGCGAGGGAGCAGTTCTTC
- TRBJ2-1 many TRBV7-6 CASSPEITGRTYNEQFF TGTGCCAGCAGCCCCGAAATTACAGGGAGGACCTACAATGAGCAGTTCTTC
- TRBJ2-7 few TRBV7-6 CASSFGPGIHEQYF -
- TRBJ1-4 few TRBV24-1 CATRGDGSNEKLFF TGTGCCACCAGAGGGGACGGATCTAATGAAAAACTGTTTTTT
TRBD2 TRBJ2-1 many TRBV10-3 CAISEEVSGGTNEQFF TGTGCCATCAGTGAAGAAGTTAGCGGGGGTACCAATGAGCAGTTCTTC
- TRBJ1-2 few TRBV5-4 CASSLMGSGVNYGYTF TGTGCCAGCAGCTTGATGGGGTCAGGAGTTAACTATGGCTACACCTTC
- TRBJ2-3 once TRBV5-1 CASATEWSGTDTQYF TGCGCCAGCGCCACGGAGTGGTCGGGCACAGATACGCAGTATTTT
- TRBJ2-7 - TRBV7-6 CASSVRDEMDEQYF TGTGCCAGCAGCGTCCGGGACGAAATGGACGAGCAGTACTTC
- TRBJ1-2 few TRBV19 CASSIRDYGYTF TGTGCCAGTAGTATCAGAGACTATGGCTACACCTTC
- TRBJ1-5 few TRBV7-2 CASSLGPRSNQPQHF TGTGCCAGCAGCTTAGGGCCACGGTCTAATCAGCCCCAGCATTTT
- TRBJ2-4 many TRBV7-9 CASSYDRSKNIQYF TGTGCCAGCAGCTACGACAGATCCAAAAACATTCAGTACTTC
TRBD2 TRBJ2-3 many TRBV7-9 CASSSSTVTSGDTQYF TGTGCCAGCAGCTCCTCCACCGTTACTAGCGGAGATACGCAGTATTTT
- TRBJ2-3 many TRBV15 CATSAIGGSTDTQYF TGTGCCACCAGCGCTATCGGGGGTAGCACAGATACGCAGTATTTT
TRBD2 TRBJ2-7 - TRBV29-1 CSVVLAGTYEQYF TGCAGCGTTGTCCTAGCGGGTACCTACGAGCAGTACTTC
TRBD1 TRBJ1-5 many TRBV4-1 CASSQVAHRGGQPQHF TGCGCCAGCAGCCAAGTGGCTCACAGGGGCGGCCAGCCCCAGCATTTT
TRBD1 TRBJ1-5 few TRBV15 CATSIGFTGEGNQPQHF TGTGCCACCAGCATCGGATTTACAGGGGAAGGCAATCAGCCCCAGCATTTT